The 30 T cell receptor beta chains reported below all come from one sample, sequenced in a study of cytotoxic CD8 clonotypes in ibrutinib-treated CLL. Clones were read by immunoSEQ multiplex PCR, and TCRdb kept only the in-frame ones, dropping some. The sample has approximately 50,000 clones; roughly 58% are singletons. Specimen: PBMCs, collected at disease progression, from a patient treated with ibrutinib. These TCRs come from a human donor with chronic lymphocytic leukemia.

The chain recombines TRBV5-1 with TRBJ1-3; D remains ambiguous. V lost 0 bases, J lost 4 bases, and 11 bases lay in between. From germline, CDR1 is SGHRS and CDR2 YFSETQ. This CDR3 spans 15 amino acids. The CDR3 nucleotides read TGCGCCAGCAGCTTGGGATCAGGATTGGGAAACACCATATATTTT. Its translation is CASSLGSGLGNTIYF.

This chain uses TRBV11-2 with TRBJ2-7; 9 bases match TRBD1. Germline V gene data show CDR1 as SGHAT and CDR2 as FQNNGV. J gave up 2 bases and V 3 bases, and 5 bases lay outside the gene matches. The length of the CDR3 is 15 residues. The chain's CDR3 is CASSFRGQGTYEQYF. The DNA for the CDR3 is TGTGCCAGCAGCTTCCGGGGACAGGGAACCTACGAGCAGTACTTC.

This clone was detected only once. The chain recombines TRBV7-8 with TRBJ2-5; TRBD2 aligns across 15 bases. The CDR3 sequence is 18 residues long. Germline V CDR1 and CDR2: SGHVS, FQNEAQ. V shed 6 bases, J shed 4 bases, and the junction held 12 bases outside the gene matches. The CDR3 reads CASSWIGLAGGPTETQYF. In nucleotides, the CDR3 is TGTGCCAGCAGTTGGATCGGACTAGCGGGAGGGCCGACAGAGACCCAGTACTTC.

The chain couples TRBV4-2 to TRBJ2-7, with 9 bases identical to TRBD1. The CDR3 spans 16 residues. In germline, CDR1 is LGHNA, CDR2 YNFKEQ. The V gene end was trimmed by 4 bases and the J gene end by 2 bases; junction bases not matched to a gene: 9. CDR3: CASSRDRDRETYEQYF. CDR3 nucleotides: TGTGCCAGCAGCCGAGACCGGGACAGGGAAACCTACGAGCAGTACTTC.

This clone was observed a handful of times. V and J are TRBV29-1 and TRBJ2-1; TRBD2 matches 14 bases. With V trimmed by 1 base and J by 6 bases, 5 bases remained unmatched. Germline V gene data show CDR1 as SQVTM and CDR2 as ANQGSEA. CDR3 length equals 16 residues. The CDR3 loop reads CSVEGTSGRFSNEQFF. Here the CDR3 DNA reads TGCAGCGTTGAAGGGACTAGCGGGAGGTTTTCCAATGAGCAGTTCTTC.

The rearrangement uses TRBV25-1 and TRBJ1-2; TRBD1 matches at 9 bases. The CDR3 runs 14 residues. With 8 bases clipped from V and 4 bases from J, the junction kept 8 bases outside the gene matches. Germline V gene lookup returns CDR1 MGHDK and CDR2 SYGVNS. CDR3 DNA: TGTGCCAGCTCGGGACAGGGAGAACCCTATGGCTACACCTTC. Translation: CASSGQGEPYGYTF.

The chain is built from TRBV18 and TRBJ2-7, with D maybe TRBD1 (5 bases). The V end lost 3 bases, the J end lost 7 bases, and 10 bases lay between the germline ends. This CDR3 is built from 12 residues. CDR1 is KGHSH, CDR2 LQKENI, per germline. The CDR3 reads CASSPAGFEQYF. The DNA for the CDR3 is TGTGCCAGCTCACCCGCAGGGTTTGAGCAGTACTTC.

The V and J genes are TRBV19 and TRBJ2-2; D is unresolved. There are 15 residues in the CDR3. Germline V gene sequence: CDR1 LNHDA, CDR2 SQIVND (reference sequence). V was trimmed by 5 bases and J by 1 base, leaving 11 bases between them. The CDR3 nucleotides are TGTGCCAGTAGTTTCCAGTATTTGAACACCGGGGAGCTGTTTTTT. Protein product: CASSFQYLNTGELFF.

This chain connects TRBV4-3 to TRBJ2-5; TRBD1 matches at 10 bases. Trimming removed 2 bases from V and 6 bases from J; junction bases left unmatched: 9. The CDR3 extends over 16 amino acids. Germline values: CDR1 LGHNA, CDR2 YSLEER. CDR3 nucleotides: TGCGCCAGCAGCCAAAGCCTTGGGACAGGGGAAAAGACCCAGTACTTC. As protein: CASSQSLGTGEKTQYF.

The count of this clone is one. The chain carries TRBV11-2 and TRBJ2-7; either TRBD1 or TRBD2 may fit D (6 bases each). The CDR3 runs 16 residues. Trimming removed 2 bases at V and 3 bases at J, with 17 bases between. Germline loops: CDR1 SGHAT, CDR2 FQNNGV. For the CDR3, the DNA is TGTGCCAGCAGCTTAACGCCGTGGAGGGGGGACTACGAGCAGTACTTC. Protein product: CASSLTPWRGDYEQYF.

DNA of the CDR3: TGTGCCACCAGGGGGGAGGGACTTAGCACAGATACGCAGTATTTT. It translates to CATRGEGLSTDTQYF. The chain uses TRBV27 and TRBJ2-3, with D possibly called TRBD1 or TRBD2 (7 bases each). Trimming took 10 bases from V and 0 from J, leaving 17 bases between them. In germline, CDR1 is MNHEY, CDR2 SMNVEV (reference sequence). The CDR3 runs 15 residues.

The chain carries TRBV29-1 and TRBJ2-1; 13 nucleotides align to TRBD2. Losses at the gene ends were 7 bases for V and 11 bases for J; bases not matched to a gene: 11. Germline CDR1 SQVTM, CDR2 ANQGSEA. The CDR3 sequence is 14 residues long. Here the CDR3 reads CSALRTSGGTQQFF. The DNA of the CDR3 is TGCAGCGCTTTGAGGACTAGCGGGGGTACCCAGCAGTTCTTC.

CDR3 DNA sequence: TGTGCCAGCAGTATAGCGGGAGGGGACGAGCAGTACTTC. Its protein is CASSIAGGDEQYF. The gene calls are TRBV28 and TRBJ2-7, with 11 bases identical to TRBD2. Losses at the gene ends were 5 bases for V and 5 bases for J; bases not matched to a gene: 2. This CDR3 comprises 13 residues. Germline V lookup: CDR1 MDHEN, CDR2 SYDVKM.

The chain is built from TRBV19 and TRBJ2-3, with 14 bases matching TRBD2. The V gene's germline CDR1 is LNHDA and CDR2 SQIVND (reference sequence). V lost 5 bases to trimming and J lost 11 bases; unmatched junction nucleotides: 18. This CDR3 contains 18 residues. This chain's CDR3 is CASSPRLAGGPEIVRQYF. The CDR3 DNA is TGTGCCAGTAGTCCACGACTAGCGGGAGGGCCGGAGATTGTTAGGCAGTATTTT.

The chain couples TRBV30 to TRBJ2-1; 8 positions match TRBD1. Germline values: CDR1 GTSNPN, CDR2 SVGIG (reference sequence). The junction had 12 bases not matched to a gene; V was cut back by 5 bases and J by 6 bases. The CDR3 runs 15 residues. CDR3 loop: CAWQHPGGPANEQFF. CDR3 DNA sequence: TGTGCCTGGCAACACCCAGGGGGCCCGGCCAATGAGCAGTTCTTC. Full variable domain (rest looked up from reference TRBV30 and TRBJ2-1): SQTIHQWPATLVQPVGSPLSLECTVEGTSNPNLYWYRQAAGRGLQLLFYSVGIGQISSEVPQNLSASRPQDRQFILSSKKLLLSDSGFYLCAWQHPGGPANEQFFGPGTRLTVL.

V usage is TRBV4-2 and J usage is TRBJ1-5, with 9 bases identical to TRBD1. Germline CDR1 LGHNA, CDR2 YNFKEQ. The V gene end was trimmed by 1 base and the J gene end by 6 bases; junction bases not matched to a gene: 10. The CDR3 sequence is 17 residues long. The CDR3 sequence is CASSQGGTTGGGQPQHF. In DNA form, the CDR3 reads TGTGCCAGCAGCCAAGGGGGGACAACAGGGGGCGGTCAGCCCCAGCATTTT.

This clone counts as hyperexpanded. The chain couples TRBV2 to TRBJ1-1, with 9 bases lining up with TRBD1. This CDR3 comprises 14 residues. V lost 9 bases, J lost 3 bases, and 8 bases stayed unmatched. The V gene's germline CDR1 is SNHLY and CDR2 FYNNEI. The DNA for the CDR3 is TGTGCCAGGCAAAGGAGACAGGGGGACACTGAAGCTTTCTTT. It specifies CARQRRQGDTEAFF.

This clone showed up just a few times. The rearrangement joins TRBV27 to TRBJ2-2, with 13 bases matching TRBD2. Trimming removed 5 bases from V and 6 bases from J; junction bases left unmatched: 6. CDR3 length: 16 residues. Germline V gives CDR1 MNHEY, CDR2 SMNVEV (reference sequence). In DNA form, the CDR3 reads TGTGCCAGCAGTACAACTAGCGGGGGGGCCGCCGGGGAGCTGTTTTTT. Translation gives CASSTTSGGAAGELFF.

CDR3 sequence (DNA): TGTGCCAGCAGCCCCCGGACTAGGTACAATGAGCAGTTCTTC. Protein sequence: CASSPRTRYNEQFF. The chain has TRBV13 and TRBJ2-1, with 7 bases that match TRBD2. The germline CDR1 and CDR2 sequences are PRHDT and FYEKMQ (reference sequence). The CDR3 has 14 amino acids. With V trimmed by 5 bases and J by 4 bases, 5 bases remained unmatched.

The chain recombines TRBV18 with TRBJ1-1; unclear D gene. Germline CDR1 KGHSH, CDR2 LQKENI. V gave up 0 bases and J gave up 4 bases, with 18 bases separating them. This CDR3 comprises 17 residues. For the CDR3, the DNA is TGTGCCAGCTCACCACCCGTGGGCTCCGCTCATTTCACTGAAGCTTTCTTT. As protein: CASSPPVGSAHFTEAFF.

The genes are TRBV29-1 and TRBJ2-2; D is unclear. Germline V gives CDR1 SQVTM, CDR2 ANQGSEA. V lost 4 bases, J lost 8 bases, and 8 bases lay in between. The CDR3 is made up of 11 amino acids. This CDR3 reads CSVAEQGELFF. The CDR3 DNA reads as TGCAGCGTTGCCGAGCAAGGGGAGCTGTTTTTT.

The V and J genes are TRBV28 and TRBJ1-1; D unclear. Germline V gene lookup returns CDR1 MDHEN and CDR2 SYDVKM. V lost 8 bases to trimming and J lost 7 bases, with 8 bases between them. The CDR3 is 10 amino acids. The CDR3 nucleotides are TGTGCCAGCCTTGGACTTGAAGCTTTCTTT. This gives the protein CASLGLEAFF.

The rearrangement links TRBV4-1 to TRBJ2-5; 9 bases are a match to TRBD2. Germline CDR1 and CDR2: MGHRA and YSYEKL. V was pared by 1 base and J by 4 bases, with 13 bases of the junction left unmatched. This CDR3 has 18 amino acids. In DNA, the CDR3 is TGCGCCAGCAGCCAAGCACTAGCGGGCGCCCGCGGAGGAGAGACCCAGTACTTC. This gives the protein CASSQALAGARGGETQYF.

In its sample, this clone was seen a few times. J is TRBJ2-7 and V is TRBV27; D remains unclear. Germline CDR1 MNHEY, CDR2 SMNVEV (reference sequence). V lost 2 bases and J 2 bases, leaving 10 bases between the germline ends. The CDR3 loop spans 14 amino acids. The CDR3 DNA sequence: TGTGCCAGCAGTTTAGGTCAGTTGACCTACGAGCAGTACTTC. This codes for CASSLGQLTYEQYF.

This clone has only a few counts. The J gene is TRBJ1-5, the V gene TRBV30; 9 bases align to TRBD1. The germline CDR1 and CDR2 sequences are GTSNPN and SVGIG (reference sequence). The CDR3 covers 13 residues. V lost 5 bases, J lost 4 bases, and 3 bases stayed unmatched. CDR3 bases: TGTGCCTGGGCCGGGACAGGGAATCAGCCCCAGCATTTT. Translating gives CAWAGTGNQPQHF.

The chain has TRBV7-2 and TRBJ1-3, with 7 positions matching TRBD1. V gave up 5 bases and J gave up 3 bases; unmatched junction bases: 13. Per the germline V gene, CDR1 is SGHTA and CDR2 is FQGNSA. This CDR3 is 17 amino acids long. The CDR3 is CASSQGTGVVSGNTIYF. In nucleotides, the CDR3 is TGTGCCAGCAGCCAGGGAACAGGGGTAGTTAGTGGAAACACCATATATTTT.

This chain uses TRBV29-1 with TRBJ1-4; D ambiguous. Germline assignment: CDR1 SQVTM and CDR2 ANQGSEA. This CDR3 has 11 residues. V lost 6 bases, J lost 10 bases, and 12 bases lay in between. The CDR3: CSVVSGGKLFF. The CDR3, as DNA: TGCAGCGTCGTCAGTGGTGGAAAACTGTTTTTT.

The table lists this clone with a count of one. The V and J genes are TRBV7-2 and TRBJ1-5; a possible D gene is TRBD1 (6 bases). The germline CDR1 and CDR2 sequences are SGHTA and FQGNSA. The CDR3 totals 15 residues. V lost 0 bases to trimming and J lost 1 base, with 7 bases between them. The CDR3: CASSLADRSNQPQHF. CDR3 bases: TGTGCCAGCAGCTTAGCAGACAGGAGCAATCAGCCCCAGCATTTT.

This clone was counted only a few times. This CDR3 is CASVLSGVEQFF. The CDR3 DNA reads TGCGCCAGCGTTCTTAGCGGAGTTGAGCAGTTCTTC. The chain combines TRBV10-2 with TRBJ2-1; D may be TRBD2 (6 bases). Germline assignment: CDR1 WSHSY and CDR2 SAAADI. The V end lost 8 bases, the J end lost 9 bases, and 14 bases lay between the germline ends. There are 12 residues in the CDR3.

The gene calls are TRBV4-1 and TRBJ1-3; D uncertain. The V end lost 1 base, the J end lost 0 bases, and 7 bases lay between the germline ends. CDR3 length equals 15 residues. Germline CDR1 reads MGHRA; CDR2 reads YSYEKL. CDR3 DNA: TGCGCCAGCAGCCAAGTATCAGGCTCTGGAAACACCATATATTTT. Residues: CASSQVSGSGNTIYF.